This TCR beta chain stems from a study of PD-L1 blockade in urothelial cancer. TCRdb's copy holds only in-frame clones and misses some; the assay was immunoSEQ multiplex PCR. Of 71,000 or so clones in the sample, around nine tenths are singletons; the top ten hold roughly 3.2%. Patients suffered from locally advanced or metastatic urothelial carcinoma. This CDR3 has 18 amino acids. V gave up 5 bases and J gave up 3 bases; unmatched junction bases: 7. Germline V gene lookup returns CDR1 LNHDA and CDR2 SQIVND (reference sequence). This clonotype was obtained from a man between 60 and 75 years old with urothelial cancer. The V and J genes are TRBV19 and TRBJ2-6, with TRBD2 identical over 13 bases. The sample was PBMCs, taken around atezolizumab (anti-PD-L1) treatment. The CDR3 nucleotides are TGTGCCAGTAGTGTCGGACTAGCGGGAGTTGGTGGGGCCAACGTCCTGACTTTC. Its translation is CASSVGLAGVGGANVLTF.